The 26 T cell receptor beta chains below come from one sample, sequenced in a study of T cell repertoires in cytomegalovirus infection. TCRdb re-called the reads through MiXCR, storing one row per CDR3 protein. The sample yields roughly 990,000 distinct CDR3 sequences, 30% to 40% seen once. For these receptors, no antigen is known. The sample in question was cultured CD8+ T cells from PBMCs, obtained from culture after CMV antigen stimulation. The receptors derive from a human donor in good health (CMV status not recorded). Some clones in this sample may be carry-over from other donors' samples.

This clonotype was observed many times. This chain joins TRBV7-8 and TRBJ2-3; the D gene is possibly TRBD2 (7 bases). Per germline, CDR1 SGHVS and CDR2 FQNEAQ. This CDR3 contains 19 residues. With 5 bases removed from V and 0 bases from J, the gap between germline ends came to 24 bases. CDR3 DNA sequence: TGTGCCAGCAGCCTCCTTAGGGGGGGGCGGGGACCTAGCACAGATACGCAGTATTTT. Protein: CASSLLRGGRGPSTDTQYF. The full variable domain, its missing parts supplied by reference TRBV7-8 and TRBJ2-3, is GAGVSQSPRYKVAKRGQDVALRCDPISGHVSLFWYQQALGQGPEFLTYFQNEAQLDKSGLPSDRFFAERPEGSVSTLKIQRTQQEDSAVYLCASSLLRGGRGPSTDTQYFGPGTRLTVL.

The CDR3 sequence: CASKGGGLETQYF. CDR3 bases: TGTGCCAGCAAGGGCGGGGGCCTAGAGACCCAGTACTTC. The chain joins TRBV12-3 or TRBV12-4 to TRBJ2-5, with D maybe TRBD2 (7 bases). This CDR3 is 13 amino acids long. V shed 7 bases and J shed 4 bases, with 13 bases lying between them.

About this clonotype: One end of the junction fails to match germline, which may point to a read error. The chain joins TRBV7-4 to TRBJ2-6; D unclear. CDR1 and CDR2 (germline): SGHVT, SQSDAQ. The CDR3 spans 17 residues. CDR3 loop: CANSLVSVLSGANVLTF. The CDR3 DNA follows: TGTGCCAACAGCTTAGTTTCTGTCCTCTCTGGGGCCAACGTCCTGACTTTC.

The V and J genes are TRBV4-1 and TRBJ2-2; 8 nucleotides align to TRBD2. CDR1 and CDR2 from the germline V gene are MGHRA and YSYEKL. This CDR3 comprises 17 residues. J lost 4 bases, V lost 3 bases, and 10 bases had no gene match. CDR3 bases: TGCGCCAGCAGCCACCGTCCCGGGACTAGTGGCACCGGGGAGCTGTTTTTT. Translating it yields CASSHRPGTSGTGELFF.

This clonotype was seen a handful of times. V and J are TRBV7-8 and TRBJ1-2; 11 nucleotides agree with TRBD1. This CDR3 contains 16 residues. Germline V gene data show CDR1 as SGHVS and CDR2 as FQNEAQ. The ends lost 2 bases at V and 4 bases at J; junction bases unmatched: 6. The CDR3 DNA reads TGTGCCAGCAGCTTAACCCGGGACAGGGGGTTCTATGGCTACACCTTC. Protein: CASSLTRDRGFYGYTF.

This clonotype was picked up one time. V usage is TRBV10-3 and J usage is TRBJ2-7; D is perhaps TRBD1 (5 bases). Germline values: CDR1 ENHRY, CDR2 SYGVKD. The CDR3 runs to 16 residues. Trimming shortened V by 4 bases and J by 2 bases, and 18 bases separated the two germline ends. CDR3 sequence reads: CAISARQQNSPYEQYF. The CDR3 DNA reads TGTGCCATCAGTGCTAGACAGCAAAACTCCCCCTACGAGCAGTACTTC.

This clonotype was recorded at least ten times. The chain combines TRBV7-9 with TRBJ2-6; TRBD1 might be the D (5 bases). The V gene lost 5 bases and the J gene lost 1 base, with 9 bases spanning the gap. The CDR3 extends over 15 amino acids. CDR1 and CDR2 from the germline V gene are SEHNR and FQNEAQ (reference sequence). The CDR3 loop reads CASSIRQSGANVLTF. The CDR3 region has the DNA TGTGCCAGCAGCATCAGACAGTCTGGGGCCAACGTCCTGACTTTC.

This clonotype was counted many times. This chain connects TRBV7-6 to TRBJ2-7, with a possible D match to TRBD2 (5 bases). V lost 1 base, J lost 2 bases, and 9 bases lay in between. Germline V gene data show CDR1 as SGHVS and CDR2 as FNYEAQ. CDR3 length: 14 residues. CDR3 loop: CASSLEPGTYEQYF. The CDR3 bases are TGTGCCAGCAGCTTAGAACCGGGGACCTACGAGCAGTACTTC.

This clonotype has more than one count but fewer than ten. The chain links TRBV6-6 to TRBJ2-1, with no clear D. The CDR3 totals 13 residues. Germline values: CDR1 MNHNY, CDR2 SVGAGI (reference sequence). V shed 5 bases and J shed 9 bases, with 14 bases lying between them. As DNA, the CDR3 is TGTGCCAGCAGTCTTTCCTCTAGGAGTGAGCAGTTCTTC. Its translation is CASSLSSRSEQFF.

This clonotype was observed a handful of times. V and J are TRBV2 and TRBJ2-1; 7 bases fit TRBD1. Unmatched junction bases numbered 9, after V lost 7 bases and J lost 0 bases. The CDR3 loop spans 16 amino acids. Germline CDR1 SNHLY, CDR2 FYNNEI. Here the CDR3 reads CASTRTGQSSYNEQFF. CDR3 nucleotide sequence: TGTGCCAGCACAAGGACAGGCCAGAGCTCCTACAATGAGCAGTTCTTC.

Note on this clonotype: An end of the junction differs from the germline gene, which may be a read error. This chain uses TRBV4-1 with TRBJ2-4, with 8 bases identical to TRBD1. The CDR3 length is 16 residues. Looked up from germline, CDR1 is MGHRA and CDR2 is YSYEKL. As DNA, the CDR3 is TGCGCCAGCAACCAAGGCAGGGGGCGTACCAAAAACATTCAGTACTTC. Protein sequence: CASNQGRGRTKNIQYF.

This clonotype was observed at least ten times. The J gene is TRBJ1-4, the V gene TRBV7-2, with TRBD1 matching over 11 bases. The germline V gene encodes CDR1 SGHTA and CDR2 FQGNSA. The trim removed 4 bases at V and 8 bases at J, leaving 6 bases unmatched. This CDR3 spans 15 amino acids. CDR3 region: CASSWGTGGLEKLFF. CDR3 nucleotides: TGTGCCAGCAGCTGGGGGACAGGGGGGCTGGAAAAACTGTTTTTT.

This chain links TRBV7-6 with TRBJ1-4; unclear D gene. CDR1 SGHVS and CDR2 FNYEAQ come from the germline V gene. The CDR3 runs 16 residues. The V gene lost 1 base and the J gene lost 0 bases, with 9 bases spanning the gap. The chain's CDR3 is CASSLGSEATNEKLFF. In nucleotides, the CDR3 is TGTGCCAGCAGCTTAGGTAGTGAAGCAACTAATGAAAAACTGTTTTTT.

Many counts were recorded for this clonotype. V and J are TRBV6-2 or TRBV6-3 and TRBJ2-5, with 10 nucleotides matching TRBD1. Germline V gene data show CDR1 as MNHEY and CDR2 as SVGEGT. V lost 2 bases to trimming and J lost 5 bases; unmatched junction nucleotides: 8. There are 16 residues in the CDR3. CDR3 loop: CASSYEVGQGDETQYF. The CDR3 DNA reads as TGTGCCAGCAGTTACGAAGTCGGACAGGGGGACGAGACCCAGTACTTC.

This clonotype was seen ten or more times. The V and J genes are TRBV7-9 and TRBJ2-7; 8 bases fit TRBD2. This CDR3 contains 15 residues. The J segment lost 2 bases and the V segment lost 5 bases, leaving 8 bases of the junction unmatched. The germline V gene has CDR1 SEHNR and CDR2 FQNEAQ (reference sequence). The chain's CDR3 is CASSPSGTRTYEQYV. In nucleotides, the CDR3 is TGTGCCAGCAGCCCAAGCGGGACTAGAACCTACGAGCAGTACGTC.

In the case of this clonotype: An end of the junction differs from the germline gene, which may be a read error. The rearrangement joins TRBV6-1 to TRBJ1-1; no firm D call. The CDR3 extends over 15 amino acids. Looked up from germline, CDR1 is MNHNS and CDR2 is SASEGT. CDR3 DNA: TGTGCCAACAGTTACCCATCTTTCACGTCCACTGAAGCTTTCTTT. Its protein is CANSYPSFTSTEAFF.

CDR3 sequence: CASSGWGQDEQYV. DNA for the CDR3: TGTGCCAGCAGCGGGTGGGGACAGGACGAGCAGTACGTC. This chain joins TRBV27 and TRBJ2-7; 8 bases line up with TRBD1. CDR3 size: 13 residues. J was trimmed by 5 bases and V by 6 bases; bases with no gene match: 6. From germline, CDR1 is MNHEY and CDR2 SMNVEV (reference sequence).

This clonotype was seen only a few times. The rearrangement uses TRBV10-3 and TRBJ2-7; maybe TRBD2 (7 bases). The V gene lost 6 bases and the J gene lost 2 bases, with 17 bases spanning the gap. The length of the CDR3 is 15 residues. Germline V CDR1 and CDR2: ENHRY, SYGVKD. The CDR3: CAIRGGGRIPYEQYF. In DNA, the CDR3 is TGTGCCATCAGAGGGGGGGGGCGAATACCCTACGAGCAGTACTTC.

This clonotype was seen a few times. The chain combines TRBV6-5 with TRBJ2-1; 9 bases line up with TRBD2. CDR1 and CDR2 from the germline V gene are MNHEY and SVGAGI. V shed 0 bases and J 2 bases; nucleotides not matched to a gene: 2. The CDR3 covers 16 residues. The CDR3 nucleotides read TGTGCCAGCAGTTACTCGCGGGGGGGCCCCTACAATGAGCAGTTCTTC. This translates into CASSYSRGGPYNEQFF.

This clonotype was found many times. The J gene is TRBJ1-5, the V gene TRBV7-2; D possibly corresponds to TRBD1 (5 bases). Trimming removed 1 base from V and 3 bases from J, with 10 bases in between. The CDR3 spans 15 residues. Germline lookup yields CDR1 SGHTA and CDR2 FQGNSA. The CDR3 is CASSLELTVNQPQHF. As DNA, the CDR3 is TGTGCCAGCAGCTTAGAATTGACAGTCAATCAGCCCCAGCATTTT.

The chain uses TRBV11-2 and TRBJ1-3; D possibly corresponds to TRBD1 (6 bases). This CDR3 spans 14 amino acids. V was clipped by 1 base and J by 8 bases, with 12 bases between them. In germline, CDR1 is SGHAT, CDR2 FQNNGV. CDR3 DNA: TGTGCCAGCAGCTTAGCGACAGGCCTGGACACCATATATTTT. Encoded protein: CASSLATGLDTIYF. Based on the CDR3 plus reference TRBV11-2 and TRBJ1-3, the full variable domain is EAGVAQSPRYKIIEKRQSVAFWCNPISGHATLYWYQQILGQGPKLLIQFQNNGVVDDSQLPKDRFSAERLKGVDSTLKIQPAKLEDSAVYLCASSLATGLDTIYFGEGSWLTVV.

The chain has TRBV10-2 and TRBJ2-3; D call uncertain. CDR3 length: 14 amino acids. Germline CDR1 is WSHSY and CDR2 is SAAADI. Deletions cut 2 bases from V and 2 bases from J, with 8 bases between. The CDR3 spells CASSEKRNTDTQYF. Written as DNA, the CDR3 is TGCGCCAGCAGTGAGAAAAGGAACACAGATACGCAGTATTTT.

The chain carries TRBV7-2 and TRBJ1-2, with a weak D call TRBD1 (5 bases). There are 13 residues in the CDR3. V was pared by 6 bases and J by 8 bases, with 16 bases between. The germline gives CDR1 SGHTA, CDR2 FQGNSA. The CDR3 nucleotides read TGTGCCAGCAGATTTGGTGACAGATGGGGCTACACCTTC. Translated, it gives CASRFGDRWGYTF.

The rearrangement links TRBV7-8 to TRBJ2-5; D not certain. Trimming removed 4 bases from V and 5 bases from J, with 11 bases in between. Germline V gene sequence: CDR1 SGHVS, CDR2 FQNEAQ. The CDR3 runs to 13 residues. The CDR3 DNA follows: TGTGCCAGCAGCTCTTATCTACGCGAGACCCAGTACTTC. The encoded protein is CASSSYLRETQYF.

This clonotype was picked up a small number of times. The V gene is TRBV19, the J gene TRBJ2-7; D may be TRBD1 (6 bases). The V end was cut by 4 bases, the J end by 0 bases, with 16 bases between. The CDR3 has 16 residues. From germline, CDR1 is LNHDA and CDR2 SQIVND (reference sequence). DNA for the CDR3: TGTGCCAGTAGTACGAAGACAGGCCGCAGCTCCTACGAGCAGTACTTC. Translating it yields CASSTKTGRSSYEQYF.

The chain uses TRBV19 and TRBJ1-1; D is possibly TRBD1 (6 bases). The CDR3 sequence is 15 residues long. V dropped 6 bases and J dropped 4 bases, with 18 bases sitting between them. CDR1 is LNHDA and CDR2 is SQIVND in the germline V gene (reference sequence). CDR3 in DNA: TGTGCCAGTAGGGCCACCATCACAGGGAGCACTGAAGCTTTCTTT. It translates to CASRATITGSTEAFF.